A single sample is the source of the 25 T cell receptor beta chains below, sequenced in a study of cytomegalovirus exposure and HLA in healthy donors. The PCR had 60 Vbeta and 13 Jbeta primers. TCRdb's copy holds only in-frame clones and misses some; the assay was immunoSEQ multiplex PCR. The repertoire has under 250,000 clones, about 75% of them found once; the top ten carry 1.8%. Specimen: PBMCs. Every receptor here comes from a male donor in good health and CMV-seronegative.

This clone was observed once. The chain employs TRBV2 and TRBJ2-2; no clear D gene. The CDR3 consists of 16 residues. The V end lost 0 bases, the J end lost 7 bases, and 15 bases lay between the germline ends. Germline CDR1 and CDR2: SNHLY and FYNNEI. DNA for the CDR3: TGTGCCAGCAGTGAAGCTCGGCAGTCTCTAGGCGGGGAGCTGTTTTTT. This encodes CASSEARQSLGGELFF.

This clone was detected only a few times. The CDR3 spells CAARPLAGGALSTDTQYF. The DNA of the CDR3 is TGTGCCGCCCGACCACTAGCGGGGGGGGCCTTGAGCACAGATACGCAGTATTTT. This chain joins TRBV15 and TRBJ2-3, with 13 bases identical to TRBD2. The CDR3 sequence is 18 residues long. CDR1 is LNHNV and CDR2 is YYDKDF in the germline V gene (reference sequence). Trimming at V came to 11 bases and at J to 0 bases, leaving 14 bases not matched to a gene.

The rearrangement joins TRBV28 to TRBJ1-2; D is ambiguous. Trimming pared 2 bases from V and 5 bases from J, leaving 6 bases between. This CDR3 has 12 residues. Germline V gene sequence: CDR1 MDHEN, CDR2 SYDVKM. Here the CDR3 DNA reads TGTGCCAGCAGTTTAGCGGAATATGGCTACACCTTC. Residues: CASSLAEYGYTF.

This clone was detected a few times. This CDR3 reads CASSQQVAGELFF. As DNA, the CDR3 is TGCGCCAGCAGCCAACAGGTAGCCGGGGAGCTGTTTTTT. V usage is TRBV4-1 and J usage is TRBJ2-2; no reliable D call. Germline assignment: CDR1 MGHRA and CDR2 YSYEKL. This CDR3 is built from 13 residues. The V end lost 2 bases, the J end lost 6 bases, and 7 bases lay between the germline ends.

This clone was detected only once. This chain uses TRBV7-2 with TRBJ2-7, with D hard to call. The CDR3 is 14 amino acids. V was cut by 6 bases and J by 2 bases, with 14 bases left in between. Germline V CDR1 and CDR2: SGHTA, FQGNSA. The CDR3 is CASRVGLGPYEQYF. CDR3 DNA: TGTGCCAGCAGGGTGGGCCTCGGCCCCTACGAGCAGTACTTC.

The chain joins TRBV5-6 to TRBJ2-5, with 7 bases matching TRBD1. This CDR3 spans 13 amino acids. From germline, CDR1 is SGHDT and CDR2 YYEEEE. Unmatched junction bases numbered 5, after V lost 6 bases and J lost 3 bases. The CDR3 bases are TGTGCCAGCAACTGGGACAGCGAAGAGACCCAGTACTTC. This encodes CASNWDSEETQYF. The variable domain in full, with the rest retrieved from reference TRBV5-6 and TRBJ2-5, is DAGVTQSPTHLIKTRGQQVTLRCSPKSGHDTVSWYQQALGQGPQFIFQYYEEEERQRGNFPDRFSGHQFPNYSSELNVNALLLGDSALYLCASNWDSEETQYFGPGTRLLVL.

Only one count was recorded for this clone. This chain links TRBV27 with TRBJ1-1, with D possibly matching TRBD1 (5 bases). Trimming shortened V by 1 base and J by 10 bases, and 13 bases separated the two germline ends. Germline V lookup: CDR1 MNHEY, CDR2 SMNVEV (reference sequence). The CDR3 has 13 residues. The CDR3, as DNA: TGTGCCAGCAGTTTATTTCGAGACACAGGAGCTTTCTTT. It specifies CASSLFRDTGAFF.

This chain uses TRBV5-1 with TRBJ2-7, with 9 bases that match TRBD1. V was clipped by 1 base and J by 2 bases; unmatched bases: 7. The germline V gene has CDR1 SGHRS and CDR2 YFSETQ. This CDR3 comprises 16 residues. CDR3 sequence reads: CASSLKVGTGTYEQYF. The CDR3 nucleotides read TGCGCCAGCAGCTTGAAGGTCGGGACAGGGACCTACGAGCAGTACTTC.

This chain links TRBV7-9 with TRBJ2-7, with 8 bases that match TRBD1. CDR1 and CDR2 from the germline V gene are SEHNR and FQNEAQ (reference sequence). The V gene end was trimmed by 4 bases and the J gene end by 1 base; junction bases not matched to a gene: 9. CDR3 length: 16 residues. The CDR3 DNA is TGTGCCAGCAGCTATCATACAGGGGGATCATCCTACGAGCAGTACTTC. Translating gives CASSYHTGGSSYEQYF. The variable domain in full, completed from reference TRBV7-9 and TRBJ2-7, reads DTGVSQNPRHKITKRGQNVTFRCDPISEHNRLYWYRQTLGQGPEFLTYFQNEAQLEKSRLLSDRFSAERPKGSFSTLEIQRTEQGDSAMYLCASSYHTGGSSYEQYFGPGTRLTVT.

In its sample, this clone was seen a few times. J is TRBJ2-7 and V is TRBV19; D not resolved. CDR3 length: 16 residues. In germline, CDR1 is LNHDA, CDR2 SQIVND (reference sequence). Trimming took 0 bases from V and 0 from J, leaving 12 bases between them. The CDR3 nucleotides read TGTGCCAGTAGTATAGATGGTTTTCGTAGCTCCTACGAGCAGTACTTC. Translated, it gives CASSIDGFRSSYEQYF.

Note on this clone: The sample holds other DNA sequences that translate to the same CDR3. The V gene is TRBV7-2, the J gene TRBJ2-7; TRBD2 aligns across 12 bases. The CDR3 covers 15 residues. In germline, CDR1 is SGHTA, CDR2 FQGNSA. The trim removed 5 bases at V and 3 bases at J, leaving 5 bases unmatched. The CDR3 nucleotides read TGTGCCAGCAGCCTGAGGACTAGCGGGGACTACGAGCAGTACTTC. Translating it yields CASSLRTSGDYEQYF.

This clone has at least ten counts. CDR3 DNA sequence: TGCGCCAGCAGCCAAGAGGGTCGGGGCAGCGGGGGGAATAAAAACATTCAGTACTTC. Translating gives CASSQEGRGSGGNKNIQYF. The chain couples TRBV4-3 to TRBJ2-4; TRBD2 matches 9 bases. This CDR3 region has 19 residues. With V trimmed by 0 bases and J by 4 bases, 13 bases remained unmatched. CDR1 LGHNA and CDR2 YSLEER come from the germline V gene.

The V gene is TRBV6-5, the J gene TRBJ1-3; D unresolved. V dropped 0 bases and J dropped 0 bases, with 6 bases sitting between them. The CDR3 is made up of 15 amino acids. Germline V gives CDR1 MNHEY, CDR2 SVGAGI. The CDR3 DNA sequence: TGTGCCAGCAGTTACTCGTCAGACTCTGGAAACACCATATATTTT. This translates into CASSYSSDSGNTIYF.

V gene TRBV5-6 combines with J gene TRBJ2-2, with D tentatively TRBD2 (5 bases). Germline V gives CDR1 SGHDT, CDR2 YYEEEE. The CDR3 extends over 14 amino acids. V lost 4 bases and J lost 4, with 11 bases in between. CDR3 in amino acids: CASSKGLPTGELFF. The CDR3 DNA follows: TGTGCCAGCAGCAAAGGACTTCCCACCGGGGAGCTGTTTTTT.

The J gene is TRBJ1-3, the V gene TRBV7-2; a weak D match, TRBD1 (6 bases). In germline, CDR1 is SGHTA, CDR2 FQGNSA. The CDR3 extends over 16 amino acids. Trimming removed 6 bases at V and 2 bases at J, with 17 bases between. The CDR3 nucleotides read TGTGCCAGCAGTGCACAGGGCCCCCAGCCTGGAAACACCATATATTTT. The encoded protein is CASSAQGPQPGNTIYF.

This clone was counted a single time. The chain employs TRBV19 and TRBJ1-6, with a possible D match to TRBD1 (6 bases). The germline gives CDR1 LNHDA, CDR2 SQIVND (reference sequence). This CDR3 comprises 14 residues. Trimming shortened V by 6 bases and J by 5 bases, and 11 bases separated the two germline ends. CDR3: CASSLRTDNSPLHF. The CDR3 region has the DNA TGTGCCAGTAGCTTAAGGACAGATAATTCACCCCTCCACTTT. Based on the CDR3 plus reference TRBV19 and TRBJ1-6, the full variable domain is DGGITQSPKYLFRKEGQNVTLSCEQNLNHDAMYWYRQDPGQGLRLIYYSQIVNDFQKGDIAEGYSVSREKKESFPLTVTSAQKNPTAFYLCASSLRTDNSPLHFGNGTRLTVT.

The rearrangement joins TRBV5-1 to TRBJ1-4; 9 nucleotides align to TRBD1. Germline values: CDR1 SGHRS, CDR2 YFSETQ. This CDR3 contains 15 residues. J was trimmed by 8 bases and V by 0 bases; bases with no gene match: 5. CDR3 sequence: CASSLGTGDYEKLFF. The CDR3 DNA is TGCGCCAGCAGCTTGGGGACAGGGGATTACGAAAAACTGTTTTTT.

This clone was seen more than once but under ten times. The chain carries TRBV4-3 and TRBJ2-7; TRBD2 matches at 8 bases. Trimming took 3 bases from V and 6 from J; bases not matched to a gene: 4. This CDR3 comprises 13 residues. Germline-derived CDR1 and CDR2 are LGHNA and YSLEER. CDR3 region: CASSQLSGTEQYF. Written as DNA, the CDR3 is TGCGCCAGCAGCCAGCTTAGCGGGACCGAGCAGTACTTC.

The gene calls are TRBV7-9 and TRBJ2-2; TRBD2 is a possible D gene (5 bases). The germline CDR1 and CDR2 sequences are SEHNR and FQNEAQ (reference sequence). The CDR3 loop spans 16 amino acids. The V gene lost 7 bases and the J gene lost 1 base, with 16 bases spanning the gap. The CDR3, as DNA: TGTGCCAGCATCCATAGACCGGGGAGGAACACCGGGGAGCTGTTTTTT. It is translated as CASIHRPGRNTGELFF. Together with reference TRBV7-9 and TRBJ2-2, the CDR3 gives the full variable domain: DTGVSQNPRHKITKRGQNVTFRCDPISEHNRLYWYRQTLGQGPEFLTYFQNEAQLEKSRLLSDRFSAERPKGSFSTLEIQRTEQGDSAMYLCASIHRPGRNTGELFFGEGSRLTVL.

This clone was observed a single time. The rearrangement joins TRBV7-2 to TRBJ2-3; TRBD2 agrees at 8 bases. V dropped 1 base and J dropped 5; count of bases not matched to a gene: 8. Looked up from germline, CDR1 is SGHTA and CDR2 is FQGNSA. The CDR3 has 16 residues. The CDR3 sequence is CASSLGSSGTGDTQYF. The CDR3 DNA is TGTGCCAGCAGCTTAGGGAGTAGCGGGACGGGAGATACGCAGTATTTT.

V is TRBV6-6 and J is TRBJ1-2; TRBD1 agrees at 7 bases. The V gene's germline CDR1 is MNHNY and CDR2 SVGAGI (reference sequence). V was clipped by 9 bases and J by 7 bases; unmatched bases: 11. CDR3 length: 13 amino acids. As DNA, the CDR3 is TGTGCCAGTACCCGACAGGGAGGTAGTGGCTACACCTTC. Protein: CASTRQGGSGYTF.

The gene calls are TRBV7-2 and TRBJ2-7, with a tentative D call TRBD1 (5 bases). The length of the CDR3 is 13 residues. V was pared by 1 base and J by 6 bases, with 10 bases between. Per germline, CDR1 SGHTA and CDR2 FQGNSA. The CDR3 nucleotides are TGTGCCAGCAGCTTAGGGCAGGGTGTCGAGCAGTACTTC. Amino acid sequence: CASSLGQGVEQYF.

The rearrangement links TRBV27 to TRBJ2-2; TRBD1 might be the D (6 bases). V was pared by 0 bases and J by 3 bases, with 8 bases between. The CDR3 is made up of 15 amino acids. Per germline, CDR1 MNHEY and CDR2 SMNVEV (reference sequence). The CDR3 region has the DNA TGTGCCAGCAGTTTATCCAGGGGTTACACCGGGGAGCTGTTTTTT. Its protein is CASSLSRGYTGELFF.

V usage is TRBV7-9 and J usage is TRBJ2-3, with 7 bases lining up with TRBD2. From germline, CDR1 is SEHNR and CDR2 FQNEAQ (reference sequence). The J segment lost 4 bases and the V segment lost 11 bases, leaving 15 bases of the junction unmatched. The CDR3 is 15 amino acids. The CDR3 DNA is TGTGCCCGAGCGGAGGGCGGGAGAATGCCAGATACGCAGTATTTT. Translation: CARAEGGRMPDTQYF.

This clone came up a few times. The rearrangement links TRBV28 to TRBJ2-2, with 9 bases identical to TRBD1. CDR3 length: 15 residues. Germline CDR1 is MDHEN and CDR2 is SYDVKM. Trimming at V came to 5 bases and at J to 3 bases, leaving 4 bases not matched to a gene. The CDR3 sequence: CASSTGTGHTGELFF. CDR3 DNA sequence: TGTGCCAGCAGTACCGGGACAGGGCACACCGGGGAGCTGTTTTTT. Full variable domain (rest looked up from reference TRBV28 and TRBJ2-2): DVKVTQSSRYLVKRTGEKVFLECVQDMDHENMFWYRQDPGLGLRLIYFSYDVKMKEKGDIPEGYSVSREKKERFSLILESASTNQTSMYLCASSTGTGHTGELFFGEGSRLTVL.